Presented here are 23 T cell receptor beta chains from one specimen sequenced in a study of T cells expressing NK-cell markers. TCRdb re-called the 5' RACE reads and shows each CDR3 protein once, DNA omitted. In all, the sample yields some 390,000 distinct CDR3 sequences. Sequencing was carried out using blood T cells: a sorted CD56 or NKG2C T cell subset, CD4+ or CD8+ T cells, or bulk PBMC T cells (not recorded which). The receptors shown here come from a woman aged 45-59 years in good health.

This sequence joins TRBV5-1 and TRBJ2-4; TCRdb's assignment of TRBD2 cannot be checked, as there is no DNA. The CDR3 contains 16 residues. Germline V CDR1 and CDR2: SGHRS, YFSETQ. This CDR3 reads CASSSGLAVSKNIQYF.

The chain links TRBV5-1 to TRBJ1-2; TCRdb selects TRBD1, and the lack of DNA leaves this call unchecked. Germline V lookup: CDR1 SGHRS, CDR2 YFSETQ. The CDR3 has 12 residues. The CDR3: CASQEVQGRYTF.

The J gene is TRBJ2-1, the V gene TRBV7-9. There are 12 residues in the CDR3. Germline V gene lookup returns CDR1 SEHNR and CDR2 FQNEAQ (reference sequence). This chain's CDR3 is CASSLAADEQFF.

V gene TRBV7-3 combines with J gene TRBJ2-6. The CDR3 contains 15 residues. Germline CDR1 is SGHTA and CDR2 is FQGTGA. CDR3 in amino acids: CASSQMESGANVLTF.

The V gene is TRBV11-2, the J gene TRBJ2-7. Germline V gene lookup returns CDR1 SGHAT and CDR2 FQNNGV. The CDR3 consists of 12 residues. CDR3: CASSLMPGEQYF.

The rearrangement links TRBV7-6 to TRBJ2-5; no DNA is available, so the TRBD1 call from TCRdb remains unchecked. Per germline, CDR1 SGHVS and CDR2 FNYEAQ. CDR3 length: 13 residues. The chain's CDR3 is CASSSATGVGQYF.

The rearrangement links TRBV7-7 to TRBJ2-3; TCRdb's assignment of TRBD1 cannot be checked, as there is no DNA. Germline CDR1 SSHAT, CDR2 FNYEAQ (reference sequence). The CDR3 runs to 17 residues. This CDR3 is CASSQPRDRRLLDTQYF.

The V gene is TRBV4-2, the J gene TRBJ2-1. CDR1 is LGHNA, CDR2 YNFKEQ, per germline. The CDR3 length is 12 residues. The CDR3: CASSRDWNEQFF.

The CDR3 loop is CASSSLQGMDNEQFF. The chain joins TRBV7-9 to TRBJ2-1; TCRdb names TRBD1, which stays unverified in the absence of DNA. Germline V gene lookup returns CDR1 SEHNR and CDR2 FQNEAQ (reference sequence). CDR3 size: 15 residues.

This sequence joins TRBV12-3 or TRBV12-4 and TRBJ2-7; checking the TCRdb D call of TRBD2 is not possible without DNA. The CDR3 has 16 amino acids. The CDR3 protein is CASSGGLAGGSYEQYF.

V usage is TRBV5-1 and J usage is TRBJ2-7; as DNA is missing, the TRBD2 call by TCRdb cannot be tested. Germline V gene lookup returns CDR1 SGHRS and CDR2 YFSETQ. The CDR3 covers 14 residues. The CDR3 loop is CASSLGARVYEQYF.

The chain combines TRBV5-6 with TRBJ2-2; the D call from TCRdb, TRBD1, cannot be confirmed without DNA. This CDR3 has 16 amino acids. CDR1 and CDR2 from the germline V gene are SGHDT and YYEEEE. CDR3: CASSLRRQGGTGELFF. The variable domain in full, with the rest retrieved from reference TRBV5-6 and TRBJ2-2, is DAGVTQSPTHLIKTRGQQVTLRCSPKSGHDTVSWYQQALGQGPQFIFQYYEEEERQRGNFPDRFSGHQFPNYSSELNVNALLLGDSALYLCASSLRRQGGTGELFFGEGSRLTVL.

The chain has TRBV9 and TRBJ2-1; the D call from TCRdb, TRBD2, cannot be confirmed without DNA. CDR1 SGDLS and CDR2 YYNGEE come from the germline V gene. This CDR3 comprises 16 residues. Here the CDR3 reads CASSVELAGTYNEQFF. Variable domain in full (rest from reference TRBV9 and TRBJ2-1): DSGVTQTPKHLITATGQRVTLRCSPRSGDLSVYWYQQSLDQGLQFLIQYYNGEERAKGNILERFSAQQFPDLHSELNLSSLELGDSALYFCASSVELAGTYNEQFFGPGTRLTVL.

The CDR3 protein is CASSPQTSGYEFF. The genes are TRBV9 and TRBJ2-1; as DNA is missing, the TRBD2 call by TCRdb cannot be tested. This CDR3 spans 13 amino acids. CDR1 is SGDLS, CDR2 YYNGEE, per germline.

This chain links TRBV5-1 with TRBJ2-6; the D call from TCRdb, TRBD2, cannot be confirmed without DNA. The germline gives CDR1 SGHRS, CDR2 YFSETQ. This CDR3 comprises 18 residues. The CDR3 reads CASSLKTSWSSGANVLTF.

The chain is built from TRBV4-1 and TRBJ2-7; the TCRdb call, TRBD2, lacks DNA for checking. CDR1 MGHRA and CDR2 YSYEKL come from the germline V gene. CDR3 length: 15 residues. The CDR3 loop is CASSPSGAIGYEQYF.

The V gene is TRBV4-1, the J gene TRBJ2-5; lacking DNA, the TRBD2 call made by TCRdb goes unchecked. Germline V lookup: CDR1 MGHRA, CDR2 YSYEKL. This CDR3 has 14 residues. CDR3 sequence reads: CASSQVGLKETQYF.

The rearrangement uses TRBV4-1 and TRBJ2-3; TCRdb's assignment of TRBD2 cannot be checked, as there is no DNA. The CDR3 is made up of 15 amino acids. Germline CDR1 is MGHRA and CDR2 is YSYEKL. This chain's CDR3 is CASSRESGRGDTQYF.

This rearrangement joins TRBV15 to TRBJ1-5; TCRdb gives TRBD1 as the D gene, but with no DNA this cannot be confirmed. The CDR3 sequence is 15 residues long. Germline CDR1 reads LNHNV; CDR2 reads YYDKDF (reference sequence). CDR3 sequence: CATALWGRGNQPQHF. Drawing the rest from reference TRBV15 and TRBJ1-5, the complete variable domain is DAMVIQNPRYQVTQFGKPVTLSCSQTLNHNVMYWYQQKSSQAPKLLFHYYDKDFNNEADTPDNFQSRRPNTSFCFLDIRSPGLGDTAMYLCATALWGRGNQPQHFGDGTRLSIL.

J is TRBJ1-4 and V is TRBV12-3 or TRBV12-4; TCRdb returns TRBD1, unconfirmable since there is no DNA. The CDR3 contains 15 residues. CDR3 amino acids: CASSAVGVTNEKLFF.

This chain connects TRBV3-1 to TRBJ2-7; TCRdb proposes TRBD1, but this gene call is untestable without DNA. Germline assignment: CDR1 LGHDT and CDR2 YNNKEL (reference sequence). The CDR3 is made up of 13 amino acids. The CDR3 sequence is CASSQDGASEQYF.

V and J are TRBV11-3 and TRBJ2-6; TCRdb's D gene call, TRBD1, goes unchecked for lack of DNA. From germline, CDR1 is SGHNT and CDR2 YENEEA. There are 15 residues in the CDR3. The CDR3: CASSRQGTGANVLTF.

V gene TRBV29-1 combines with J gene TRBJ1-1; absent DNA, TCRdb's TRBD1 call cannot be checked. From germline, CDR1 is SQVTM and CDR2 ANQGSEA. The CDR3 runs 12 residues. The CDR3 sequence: CSGTGVGAEAFF. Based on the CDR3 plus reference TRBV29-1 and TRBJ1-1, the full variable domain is SAVISQKPSRDICQRGTSLTIQCQVDSQVTMMFWYRQQPGQSLTLIATANQGSEATYESGFVIDKFPISRPNLTFSTLTVSNMSPEDSSIYLCSGTGVGAEAFFGQGTRLTVV.